The T cell receptor beta chain under discussion was sequenced for a study of vaccination and CD4 T cells after COVID-19. Study as a whole: Stimulation of the cells used overlapping spike peptide pools from SARS-CoV-2 and from the common cold coronaviruses HCoV-NL63, HCoV-OC43 and HCoV-229E.

Points on this clonotype: Its antigen is unidentified.

Specified treatment: roughly 10-day PBMC culture with coronavirus spike peptide pools or control peptides (ViraFEST assay). Cultured CD4+ T cell DNA underwent sequencing with the Oncomine TCR Beta short-read assay. Via MiXCR, TCRdb re-called the PCR reads, giving one row per CDR3 protein. The sample carries under 15,000 distinct CDR3 sequences, 60% to 80% recorded once. This receptor was taken from a human donor who had recovered from COVID-19. The sequencing sample was made of CD4+ T cells from blood, cultured in vitro.

CDR3 loop: CASSLGTGVSYGYTF. CDR3 DNA sequence: TGTGCCAGTAGTCTCGGGACAGGGGTTAGCTATGGCTACACCTTC. The rearrangement links TRBV19 to TRBJ1-2, with 10 bases that match TRBD1. The CDR3 contains 15 residues. Looked up from germline, CDR1 is LNHDA and CDR2 is SQIVND (reference sequence). Trimming removed 5 bases from V and 4 bases from J; junction bases left unmatched: 7.